What follows are 16 T cell receptor beta chains derived from one specimen sequenced in a study of cytomegalovirus exposure and HLA in healthy donors. The PCR employed 60 Vbeta primers together with 13 Jbeta primers. Assay: immunoSEQ multiplex PCR; the TCRdb copy retains only in-frame clones and omits some. Altogether 150,000 to 200,000 clones are present, approximately 85% being singletons, with the ten largest covering about 1.8%. Sequencing was done on a sample of PBMCs. Every receptor here comes from a man aged 18 to 30 in good health and CMV-seronegative.

This chain uses TRBV10-1 with TRBJ2-3, with TRBD2 matching 8 bases. This CDR3 is 16 amino acids long. V shed 2 bases and J 6 bases; nucleotides not matched to a gene: 10. In germline, CDR1 is WNHNN, CDR2 SYGVQD (reference sequence). The CDR3 sequence is CASSEGRRGGGDTQYF. CDR3 nucleotide sequence: TGCGCCAGCAGTGAGGGGCGACGGGGGGGCGGGGATACGCAGTATTTT.

The chain carries TRBV18 and TRBJ2-7; 7 bases agree with TRBD1. The germline V gene encodes CDR1 KGHSH and CDR2 LQKENI. Trimming removed 0 bases from V and 3 bases from J; junction bases left unmatched: 2. This CDR3 has 14 amino acids. The CDR3 loop reads CASSPPAGGYEQYF. The CDR3 nucleotides are TGTGCCAGCTCACCACCTGCAGGGGGCTACGAGCAGTACTTC.

This rearrangement joins TRBV7-3 to TRBJ2-2, with 13 bases lining up with TRBD2. Looked up from germline, CDR1 is SGHTA and CDR2 is FQGTGA. The CDR3 contains 17 residues. V lost 3 bases to trimming and J lost 0 bases; unmatched junction nucleotides: 1. DNA of the CDR3: TGTGCCAGCAGCTTCGGGACTAGCGGGACGAACACCGGGGAGCTGTTTTTT. The encoded protein is CASSFGTSGTNTGELFF.

The CDR3 loop reads CASSLGQGRWQPQHF. CDR3 DNA: TGTGCCAGCAGCTTGGGACAGGGTCGATGGCAGCCCCAGCATTTT. The rearrangement uses TRBV13 and TRBJ1-5; 9 nucleotides agree with TRBD1. The V gene's germline CDR1 is PRHDT and CDR2 FYEKMQ (reference sequence). J gave up 7 bases and V 3 bases, and 7 bases lay outside the gene matches. CDR3 length: 15 residues.

The chain recombines TRBV11-2 with TRBJ1-4, with D unresolved. With 4 bases removed from V and 7 bases from J, the gap between germline ends came to 10 bases. Germline V lookup: CDR1 SGHAT, CDR2 FQNNGV. CDR3 length: 13 residues. The CDR3 DNA reads as TGTGCCAGCAGCTCCTCCTCTCCTGAAAAACTGTTTTTT. This codes for CASSSSSPEKLFF.

The rearrangement joins TRBV12-1 to TRBJ2-3; the table's D call TRBD2 went unverified against the DNA. TRBV12-1 is a listed pseudogene. The CDR3 is 12 residues long. As DNA, the CDR3 is TGTGCCAGCAGCAATGAGGGAGATACGCAGTATTTT. Residues: CASSNEGDTQYF.

V usage is TRBV23-1 and J usage is TRBJ1-5, with D possibly being TRBD1 (5 bases). Being an ORF, TRBV23-1 has a function that is uncertain. V shed 4 bases and J shed 6 bases, with 13 bases lying between them. This CDR3 contains 14 residues. CDR3 sequence reads: CASSRGSLVQPQHF. The CDR3 region has the DNA TGCGCCAGCAGTCGGGGCAGTTTGGTTCAGCCCCAGCATTTT.

V is TRBV10-1 and J is TRBJ1-4, with TRBD1 matching 8 bases. CDR3 length equals 14 residues. J gave up 2 bases and V 6 bases, and 2 bases lay outside the gene matches. Germline V gene sequence: CDR1 WNHNN, CDR2 SYGVQD (reference sequence). CDR3 DNA sequence: TGCGCCAGCAGGGACAGGGAGACTAATGAAAAACTGTTTTTT. This sequence encodes CASRDRETNEKLFF.

This chain uses TRBV13 with TRBJ2-5; D is perhaps TRBD1 (5 bases). With the DNA end fitting TRBJ2-7 better, the J assignment may be wrong. The CDR3 totals 14 residues. Germline CDR1 reads PRHDT; CDR2 reads FYEKMQ (reference sequence). The CDR3 DNA sequence: TGTGCCAGCAGCTTAAGGGGTACCTCCTACGAGCAGTACTTC. Translating it yields CASSLRGTSYEQYF.

The chain employs TRBV19 and TRBJ2-5, with D unresolved. The V end lost 5 bases, the J end lost 5 bases, and 6 bases lay between the germline ends. Germline values: CDR1 LNHDA, CDR2 SQIVND (reference sequence). CDR3 length equals 11 residues. The CDR3 DNA is TGTGCCAGTAGTTCGGGTGAGACCCAGTACTTC. This translates into CASSSGETQYF.

This rearrangement joins TRBV25-1 to TRBJ2-2; 8 nucleotides align to TRBD2. From germline, CDR1 is MGHDK and CDR2 SYGVNS. Trimming cost V 6 bases and J 6 bases; bases outside gene matches: 12. The CDR3 covers 16 residues. The CDR3 DNA sequence: TGTGCCAGCAGGGAGGTTGGGCCAGCGGGGGCCGGGGAGCTGTTTTTT. It codes for CASREVGPAGAGELFF.

This rearrangement joins TRBV7-8 to TRBJ2-2; TRBD1 might be the D (6 bases). CDR1 is SGHVS and CDR2 is FQNEAQ in the germline V gene. Deletions cut 5 bases from V and 4 bases from J, with 14 bases between. This CDR3 comprises 15 residues. The CDR3 is CASSTQGLGTGELFF. CDR3 DNA sequence: TGTGCCAGCAGCACGCAGGGGTTGGGCACCGGGGAGCTGTTTTTT.

This clone has only one observation. This chain uses TRBV6-1 with TRBJ2-2, with TRBD2 identical over 7 bases. J lost 7 bases, V lost 1 base, and 9 bases had no gene match. Per germline, CDR1 MNHNS and CDR2 SASEGT. This CDR3 region has 16 residues. The CDR3 loop reads CASSEVPAGKGGELFF. CDR3 nucleotides: TGTGCCAGCAGTGAAGTACCAGCGGGGAAGGGCGGGGAGCTGTTTTTT.

This clone has a handful of counts. The chain is built from TRBV5-1 and TRBJ1-1, with D perhaps TRBD1 (5 bases). Trimming took off 1 base at V and 5 bases at J, with 15 bases between the two ends. The CDR3 loop spans 15 amino acids. Germline CDR1 SGHRS, CDR2 YFSETQ. CDR3 amino acids: CASSLRGQGLTEAFF. The CDR3 region has the DNA TGCGCCAGCAGCTTGCGCGGGCAGGGACTTACTGAAGCTTTCTTT.

The chain uses TRBV7-9 and TRBJ2-3; 8 bases are shared with TRBD1. Per germline, CDR1 SEHNR and CDR2 FQNEAQ (reference sequence). CDR3 size: 13 residues. The ends lost 1 base at V and 15 bases at J; junction bases unmatched: 9. The CDR3 bases are TGTGCCAGCAGCTTAGGGTTGGACAGGGCATGCTATTTT. This codes for CASSLGLDRACYF.

This clone was counted only a few times. The chain links TRBV6-1 to TRBJ1-1; 9 bases fit TRBD1. V was clipped by 3 bases and J by 6 bases; unmatched bases: 2. Germline V gene sequence: CDR1 MNHNS, CDR2 SASEGT. The CDR3 is 13 amino acids. CDR3 in amino acids: CASSEDRGSEAFF. DNA for the CDR3: TGTGCCAGCAGTGAGGACAGGGGCTCTGAAGCTTTCTTT.